The 16 T cell receptor beta chains below come from one sample, sequenced in a study of shared clonotypes between healthy human individuals. TCRdb's copy holds only in-frame clones and misses some; the assay was immunoSEQ multiplex PCR. The sample contains 2 million to 2.5 million clones, over 90% of which appear only once. Sequenced sample: naive CD4+ T cells from PBMCs. Regarding subset: CD45RA+ positively selected. These receptors were collected from a man aged 18 to 29 in good health. Some clones in this sample may be carry-over from other donors' samples.

The gene calls are TRBV5-1 and TRBJ2-1; possibly TRBD2 for D (5 bases). This CDR3 contains 16 residues. Per germline, CDR1 SGHRS and CDR2 YFSETQ. The V end was cut by 1 base, the J end by 5 bases, with 16 bases between. CDR3 DNA: TGCGCCAGCAGCTTGTTTGTCCTAGCAGAGAACAATGAGCAGTTCTTC. This translates into CASSLFVLAENNEQFF. Full variable domain (rest looked up from reference TRBV5-1 and TRBJ2-1): KAGVTQTPRYLIKTRGQQVTLSCSPISGHRSVSWYQQTPGQGLQFLFEYFSETQRNKGNFPGRFSGRQFSNSRSEMNVSTLELGDSALYLCASSLFVLAENNEQFFGPGTRLTVL.

This clone occurred a few times. The CDR3 reads CSVISGHSNQPQHF. The CDR3 DNA follows: TGCAGCGTTATATCGGGACATAGCAATCAGCCCCAGCATTTT. The genes are TRBV29-1 and TRBJ1-5; tentatively, D is TRBD1 (6 bases). The CDR3 runs to 14 residues. Germline CDR1 SQVTM, CDR2 ANQGSEA. The V end was cut by 5 bases, the J end by 0 bases, with 11 bases between.

This chain uses TRBV7-6 with TRBJ1-1, with D possibly matching TRBD1 (6 bases). Germline CDR1 and CDR2: SGHVS and FNYEAQ. This CDR3 region has 14 residues. Trimming removed 1 base at V and 6 bases at J, with 12 bases between. CDR3 in amino acids: CASSLVQGGSEAFF. The CDR3 DNA reads TGTGCCAGCAGCTTAGTACAGGGTGGCTCTGAAGCTTTCTTT.

V and J are TRBV7-3 and TRBJ2-3, with D maybe TRBD2 (6 bases). Germline CDR1 and CDR2: SGHTA and FQGTGA. V was shortened by 5 bases and J by 0 bases, with 12 bases between the two germline ends. The CDR3 has 15 amino acids. CDR3 loop: CASSGSGGSTDTQYF. The CDR3 nucleotides are TGTGCCAGCAGCGGTAGCGGCGGGAGCACAGATACGCAGTATTTT.

The chain links TRBV28 to TRBJ2-1; 8 nucleotides line up with TRBD2. This CDR3 comprises 15 residues. Germline values: CDR1 MDHEN, CDR2 SYDVKM. With 5 bases clipped from V and 2 bases from J, the junction kept 5 bases outside the gene matches. The chain's CDR3 is CASSTYSGTYNEQFF. The CDR3 DNA follows: TGTGCCAGCAGTACATATAGCGGGACCTACAATGAGCAGTTCTTC.

The chain combines TRBV28 with TRBJ2-7; the D gene is possibly TRBD2 (6 bases). Germline CDR1 and CDR2: MDHEN and SYDVKM. Trimming took 3 bases from V and 3 from J, leaving 15 bases between them. The CDR3 sequence is 15 residues long. CDR3 residues: CASSFSRGKRYEQYF. The CDR3 DNA reads as TGTGCCAGCAGTTTTTCTCGCGGGAAACGCTACGAGCAGTACTTC.

The DNA of the CDR3 is TGTGCCAGCAGTTTCTCGGGGTCCGAAGCTTTCTTT. It is translated as CASSFSGSEAFF. The V gene is TRBV28, the J gene TRBJ1-1, with D hard to call. Trimming removed 3 bases at V and 8 bases at J, with 10 bases between. Germline values: CDR1 MDHEN, CDR2 SYDVKM. The CDR3 runs to 12 residues. Variable domain in full (rest from reference TRBV28 and TRBJ1-1): DVKVTQSSRYLVKRTGEKVFLECVQDMDHENMFWYRQDPGLGLRLIYFSYDVKMKEKGDIPEGYSVSREKKERFSLILESASTNQTSMYLCASSFSGSEAFFGQGTRLTVV.

This sequence joins TRBV5-4 and TRBJ2-5, with 11 bases matching TRBD2. Trimming removed 4 bases from V and 2 bases from J; junction bases left unmatched: 4. The CDR3 is made up of 15 amino acids. Germline V gene lookup returns CDR1 SGHNT and CDR2 YYREEE (reference sequence). CDR3 loop: CASSPGTSGQETQYF. CDR3 coding DNA: TGTGCCAGCAGCCCCGGGACTAGCGGACAAGAGACCCAGTACTTC.

The V and J genes are TRBV30 and TRBJ1-5; 7 bases match TRBD1. Trimming at V came to 0 bases and at J to 0 bases, leaving 8 bases not matched to a gene. The germline V gene encodes CDR1 GTSNPN and CDR2 SVGIG (reference sequence). The CDR3 runs 17 residues. The CDR3 is CAWSVPRTGYSNQPQHF. Written as DNA, the CDR3 is TGTGCCTGGAGTGTACCCCGGACAGGATATAGCAATCAGCCCCAGCATTTT.

The CDR3 DNA follows: TGTGCCAGCGGGCGTTGGGACAAGGAGTTATTTAACTATGGCTACACCTTC. Translating gives CASGRWDKELFNYGYTF. The V and J genes are TRBV11-2 and TRBJ1-2; D possibly corresponds to TRBD1 (6 bases). The CDR3 totals 17 residues. Trimming took off 8 bases at V and 1 base at J, with 23 bases between the two ends. Germline lookup yields CDR1 SGHAT and CDR2 FQNNGV.

This sequence joins TRBV27 and TRBJ2-3, with 7 bases lining up with TRBD1. Per the germline V gene, CDR1 is MNHEY and CDR2 is SMNVEV (reference sequence). The CDR3 consists of 14 residues. J lost 9 bases, V lost 2 bases, and 8 bases had no gene match. The CDR3 DNA sequence: TGTGCCAGCAGTTTAGTCCCTCAGGGGGTAACGCAGTATTTT. Protein product: CASSLVPQGVTQYF.

The V gene is TRBV5-1, the J gene TRBJ2-3; 15 bases match TRBD2. V was pared by 3 bases and J by 2 bases, with 4 bases of the junction left unmatched. This CDR3 contains 17 residues. Per the germline V gene, CDR1 is SGHRS and CDR2 is YFSETQ. CDR3 in amino acids: CASSSGTSGRYTDTQYF. CDR3 coding DNA: TGCGCCAGCAGCTCCGGGACTAGCGGGAGGTACACAGATACGCAGTATTTT.

This chain links TRBV5-1 with TRBJ2-2, with 10 bases identical to TRBD1. The V segment lost 3 bases and the J segment 3 bases; nucleotides outside the gene matches: 5. CDR1 and CDR2 (germline): SGHRS, YFSETQ. The CDR3 length is 16 residues. CDR3 nucleotides: TGCGCCAGCAGCTGGACCGGGACAGGGGACACCGGGGAGCTGTTTTTT. Its protein product is CASSWTGTGDTGELFF.

The chain couples TRBV18 to TRBJ1-2; D is undetermined. V lost 3 bases, J lost 7 bases, and 12 bases lay in between. This CDR3 region has 13 residues. Per the germline V gene, CDR1 is KGHSH and CDR2 is LQKENI. This CDR3 reads CASSPQTTPGYTF. The DNA for the CDR3 is TGTGCCAGCTCACCTCAGACTACACCTGGCTACACCTTC.

The gene calls are TRBV5-6 and TRBJ2-4, with D perhaps matching TRBD1 (6 bases). The germline V gene encodes CDR1 SGHDT and CDR2 YYEEEE. V was clipped by 2 bases and J by 0 bases, with 9 bases between them. CDR3 length equals 15 residues. CDR3 nucleotides: TGTGCCAGCAGCTTCGGGACATTAGCCAAAAACATTCAGTACTTC. Translated: CASSFGTLAKNIQYF.

Regarding this clone: Other DNA sequences in this specimen translate into the identical CDR3. V and J are TRBV6-5 and TRBJ2-4, with D hard to call. The CDR3 extends over 14 amino acids. V shed 6 bases and J shed 0 bases, with 9 bases lying between them. The germline gives CDR1 MNHEY, CDR2 SVGAGI. CDR3 region: CASRPQLAKNIQYF. As DNA, the CDR3 is TGTGCCAGCAGGCCACAACTAGCCAAAAACATTCAGTACTTC.